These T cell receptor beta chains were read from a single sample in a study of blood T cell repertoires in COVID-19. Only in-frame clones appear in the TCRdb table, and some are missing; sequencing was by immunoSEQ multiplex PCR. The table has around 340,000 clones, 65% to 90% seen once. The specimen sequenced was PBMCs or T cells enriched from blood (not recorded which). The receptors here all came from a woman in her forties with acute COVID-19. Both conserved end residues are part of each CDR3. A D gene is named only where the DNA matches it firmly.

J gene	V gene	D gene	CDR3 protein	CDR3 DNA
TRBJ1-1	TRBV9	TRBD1	CASSVGQGVDTEAFF	TGTGCCAGCAGCGTAGGACAGGGGGTCGACACTGAAGCTTTCTTT
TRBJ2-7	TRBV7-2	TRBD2	CASSLKVAGGHEQYF	TGTGCCAGCAGCTTAAAAGTAGCGGGGGGACACGAGCAGTACTTC
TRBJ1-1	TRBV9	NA	CASSPTTLTGTEAFF	TGTGCCAGCAGCCCAACAACCCTCACAGGGACTGAAGCTTTCTTT
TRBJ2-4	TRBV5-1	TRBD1	CASSRGQGVKNIQYF	TGCGCCAGCAGCCGTGGACAGGGGGTAAAGAACATTCAGTACTTC
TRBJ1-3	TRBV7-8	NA	CASSLSQYPSGNTIYF	TGTGCCAGCAGCCTAAGTCAGTACCCCTCTGGAAACACCATATATTTT
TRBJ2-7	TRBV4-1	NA	CASSQTAAYEQYF	TGCGCCAGCAGCCAAACAGCCGCCTACGAGCAGTACTTC
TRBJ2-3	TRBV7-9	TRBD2	CASSLYRGGSTDTQYF	TGTGCCAGCAGCTTATACCGGGGAGGGAGCACAGATACGCAGTATTTT
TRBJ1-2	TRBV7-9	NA	CASSIPTGISYGYTF	TGTGCCAGCAGCATACCGACAGGCATCAGCTATGGCTACACCTTC
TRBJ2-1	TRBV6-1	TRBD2	CASSDLGGATYNEQFF	TGTGCCAGCAGTGACCTGGGAGGGGCGACTTACAATGAGCAGTTCTTC
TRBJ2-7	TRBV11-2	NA	CASSLEGGYYEQYF	TGTGCCAGCAGCTTAGAGGGCGGGTACTACGAGCAGTACTTC
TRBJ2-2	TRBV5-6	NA	CASSWRANTGELFF	TGTGCCAGCAGCTGGCGGGCTAACACCGGGGAGCTGTTTTTT